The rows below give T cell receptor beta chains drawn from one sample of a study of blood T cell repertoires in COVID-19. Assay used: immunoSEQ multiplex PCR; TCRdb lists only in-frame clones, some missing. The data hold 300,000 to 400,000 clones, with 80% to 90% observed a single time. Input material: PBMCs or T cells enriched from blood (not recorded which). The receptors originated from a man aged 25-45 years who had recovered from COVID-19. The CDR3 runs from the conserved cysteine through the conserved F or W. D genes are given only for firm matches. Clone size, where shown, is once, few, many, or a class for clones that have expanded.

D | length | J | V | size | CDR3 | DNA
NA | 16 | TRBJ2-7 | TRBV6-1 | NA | CASSEVTGTFSYEQYF | TGTGCCAGCAGTGAAGTCACCGGGACTTTCTCCTACGAGCAGTACTTC
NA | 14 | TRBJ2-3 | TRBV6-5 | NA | CASSPLRSTDTQYF | TGTGCCAGCAGCCCCCTAAGAAGCACAGATACGCAGTATTTT
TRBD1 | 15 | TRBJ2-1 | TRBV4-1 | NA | CASSQGGDREHEQFF | TGCGCCAGCAGCCAAGGGGGGGACAGGGAACATGAGCAGTTCTTC
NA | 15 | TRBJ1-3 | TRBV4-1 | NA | CASSPRGTGRNTIYF | TGCGCCAGCAGCCCGCGGGGAACAGGCCGAAACACCATATATTTT
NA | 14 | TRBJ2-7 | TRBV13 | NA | CASSRRTATYEQYF | TGTGCCAGCAGCCGACGGACAGCGACCTACGAGCAGTACTTC
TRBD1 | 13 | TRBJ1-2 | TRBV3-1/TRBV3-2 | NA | CASSETGGYGYTF | TGTGCCAGCAGCGAAACAGGGGGCTATGGCTACACCTTC
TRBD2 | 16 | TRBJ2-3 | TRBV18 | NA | CASSGTSGVLTDTQYF | TGTGCCAGCTCAGGAACTAGCGGGGTCCTCACAGATACGCAGTATTTT
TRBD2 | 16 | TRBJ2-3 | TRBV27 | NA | CASSTRLASVQDTQYF | TGTGCCAGCAGTACACGACTAGCCAGTGTACAAGATACGCAGTATTTT
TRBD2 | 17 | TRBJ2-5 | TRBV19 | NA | CASSGSIAGGPWETQYF | TGTGCCAGTAGTGGGTCAATAGCGGGGGGGCCGTGGGAGACCCAGTACTTC
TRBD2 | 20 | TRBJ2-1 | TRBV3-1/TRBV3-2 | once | CASSQDLGGIPTRAYNEQFF | TGTGCCAGCAGCCAAGATCTGGGGGGGATCCCCACCAGAGCCTACAATGAGCAGTTCTTC
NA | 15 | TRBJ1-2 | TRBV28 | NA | CASSKRGGSTYGYTF | TGTGCCAGCAGCAAGAGGGGGGGCAGCACCTATGGCTACACCTTC
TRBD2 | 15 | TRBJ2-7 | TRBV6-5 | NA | CASSYQGEGSYEQYF | TGTGCCAGCAGTTACCAAGGGGAGGGATCCTACGAGCAGTACTTC
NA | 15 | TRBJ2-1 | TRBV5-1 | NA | CASSLDSGSYNEQFF | TGCGCCAGCAGCTTGGATAGCGGTTCCTACAATGAGCAGTTCTTC
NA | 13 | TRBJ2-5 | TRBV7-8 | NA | CASSLPYQETQYF | TGTGCCAGCAGCTTACCCTACCAAGAGACCCAGTACTTC
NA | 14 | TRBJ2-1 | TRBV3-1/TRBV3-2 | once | CASSLGGAFDEQFF | TGTGCCAGCAGCCTGGGGGGGGCCTTCGATGAGCAGTTCTTC
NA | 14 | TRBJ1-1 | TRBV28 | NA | CASSFTQMNTEAFF | TGTGCCAGCAGTTTCACACAGATGAACACTGAAGCTTTCTTT
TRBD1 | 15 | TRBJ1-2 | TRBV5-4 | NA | CASSSDRGLFYGYTF | TGTGCCAGCAGCTCCGACAGGGGGTTGTTCTATGGCTACACCTTC
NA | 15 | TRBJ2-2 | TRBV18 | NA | CASSPPKGDTGELFF | TGTGCCAGCTCACCTCCGAAGGGGGACACCGGGGAGCTGTTTTTT
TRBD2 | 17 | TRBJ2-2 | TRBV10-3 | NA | CAISPGLAGVDTGELFF | TGTGCCATCAGTCCGGGACTAGCGGGGGTCGACACCGGGGAGCTGTTTTTT
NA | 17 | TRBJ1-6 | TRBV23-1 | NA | CASSQSGQRENNSPLHF | TGCGCCAGCAGTCAATCGGGGCAGCGGGAGAATAATTCACCCCTCCACTTT
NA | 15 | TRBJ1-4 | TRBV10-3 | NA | CAISDSHSTNEKLFF | TGTGCCATCAGTGATTCCCACTCAACTAATGAAAAACTGTTTTTT
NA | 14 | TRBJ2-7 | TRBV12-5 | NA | CASGLARHRYEQYF | TGTGCTAGTGGTTTGGCCAGACATCGGTACGAGCAGTACTTC
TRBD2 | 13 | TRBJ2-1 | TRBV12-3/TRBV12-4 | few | CASSFAGGGEQFF | TGTGCCAGCAGTTTTGCGGGGGGAGGGGAGCAGTTCTTC
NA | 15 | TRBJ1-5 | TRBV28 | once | CASTMQGMTVQPQHF | TGTGCCAGCACCATGCAGGGGATGACGGTTCAGCCCCAGCATTTT
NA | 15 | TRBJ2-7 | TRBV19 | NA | CASSNAGESSYEQYF | TGTGCCAGTAGTAACGCAGGCGAGAGCTCCTACGAGCAGTACTTC
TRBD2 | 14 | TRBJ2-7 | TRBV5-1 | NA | CASSLASGSYEQYF | TGCGCCAGCAGCTTGGCTAGCGGCTCCTACGAGCAGTACTTC
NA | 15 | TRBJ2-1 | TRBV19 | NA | CASSIPGLLHNEQFF | TGTGCCAGTAGTATTCCGGGACTTTTACACAATGAGCAGTTCTTC
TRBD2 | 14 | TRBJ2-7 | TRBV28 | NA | CASSSGGPRDEQYF | TGTGCCAGCAGCTCGGGGGGGCCCCGGGACGAGCAGTACTTC
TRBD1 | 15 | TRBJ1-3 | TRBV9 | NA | CASSAVQGGGNTIYF | TGTGCCAGCAGCGCCGTACAGGGGGGTGGAAACACCATATATTTT
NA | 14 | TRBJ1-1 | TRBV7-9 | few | CASSWGGLNTEAFF | TGTGCCAGCAGCTGGGGGGGCCTAAACACTGAAGCTTTCTTT
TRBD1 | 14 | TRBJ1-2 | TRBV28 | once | CASSPLRDRVGYTF | TGTGCCAGCAGCCCACTCCGGGACAGGGTTGGCTACACCTTC
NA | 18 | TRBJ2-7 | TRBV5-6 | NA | CASSTYSPGLPRSYEQYF | TGTGCCAGCAGCACATACTCCCCGGGACTCCCACGCTCCTACGAGCAGTACTTC
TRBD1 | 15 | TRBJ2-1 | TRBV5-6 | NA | CASRPGQGAIGEQFF | TGTGCCAGCAGGCCGGGACAGGGGGCTATTGGTGAGCAGTTCTTC
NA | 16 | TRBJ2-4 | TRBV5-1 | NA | CASSPQTGLAKNIQYF | TGCGCCAGCAGCCCGCAGACAGGTCTAGCCAAAAACATTCAGTACTTC
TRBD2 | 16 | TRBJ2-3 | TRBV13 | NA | CASSTGLAGVGDTQYF | TGTGCCAGCAGCACGGGACTAGCGGGGGTCGGGGATACGCAGTATTTT
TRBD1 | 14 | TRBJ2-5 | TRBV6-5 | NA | CASSLRGPGETQYF | TGTGCCAGCAGTCTCAGGGGGCCGGGAGAGACCCAGTACTTC
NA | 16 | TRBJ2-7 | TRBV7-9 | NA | CASSPPTGPNSYEQYF | TGTGCCAGCAGCCCTCCGACAGGACCTAATTCCTACGAGCAGTACTTC
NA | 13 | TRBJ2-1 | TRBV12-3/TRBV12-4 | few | CASSKRGYNEQFF | TGTGCCAGCAGCAAGAGGGGGTACAATGAGCAGTTCTTC
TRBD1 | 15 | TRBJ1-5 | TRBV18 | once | CASSPSGTAPLAQHF | TGTGCCAGCTCGCCGTCGGGGACAGCCCCTTTGGCCCAGCATTTT
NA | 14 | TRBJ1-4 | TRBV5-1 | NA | CASSLEAEREKLFF | TGCGCCAGCAGCTTGGAGGCCGAGAGGGAAAAACTGTTTTTT
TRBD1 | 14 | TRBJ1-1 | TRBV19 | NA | CASSIGTGNTEAFF | TGTGCCAGTAGTATAGGGACAGGCAACACTGAAGCTTTCTTT
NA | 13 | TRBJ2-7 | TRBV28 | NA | CASSPNPAYEQYF | TGTGCCAGCAGTCCCAACCCGGCCTACGAGCAGTACTTC
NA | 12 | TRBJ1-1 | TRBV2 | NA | CASKGHNTEAFF | TGTGCCAGCAAAGGACATAACACTGAAGCTTTCTTT
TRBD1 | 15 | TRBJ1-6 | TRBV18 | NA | CASSPLGQGDSPLHF | TGTGCCAGCTCACCTTTAGGACAGGGTGATTCACCCCTCCACTTT
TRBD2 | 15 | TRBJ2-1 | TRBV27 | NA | CASSSIAGGPYEQFF | TGTGCCAGCAGTTCCATAGCGGGGGGGCCATATGAGCAGTTCTTC
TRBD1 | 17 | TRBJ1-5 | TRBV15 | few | CATSTSRTGLGNQPQHF | TGTGCCACCAGCACCTCGAGGACAGGGTTGGGCAATCAGCCCCAGCATTTT